This T cell receptor (beta chain) was obtained from a study of OX40 agonist ivuxolimab in advanced cancers. Trimming shortened V by 2 bases and J by 1 base, and 10 bases separated the two germline ends. The germline V gene encodes CDR1 SGHDT and CDR2 YYEEEE. There are 15 residues in the CDR3. Profiled with immunoSEQ multiplex PCR; TCRdb holds only in-frame clones, not every one. The profile shows about 100,000 clones, 90% of them singletons. The source was CD4+ or CD8+ T cells sorted from blood, collected in a trial of the OX40 agonist ivuxolimab. The TCR originated in an adult with an advanced solid tumor such as melanoma, head and neck, liver or kidney cancer. The genes are TRBV5-6 and TRBJ2-1, with a weak D call TRBD1 (5 bases). The CDR3, as DNA: TGTGCCAGCAGCTTCCCCCCAGGGTCCTACAATGAGCAGTTCTTC. Translated: CASSFPPGSYNEQFF.